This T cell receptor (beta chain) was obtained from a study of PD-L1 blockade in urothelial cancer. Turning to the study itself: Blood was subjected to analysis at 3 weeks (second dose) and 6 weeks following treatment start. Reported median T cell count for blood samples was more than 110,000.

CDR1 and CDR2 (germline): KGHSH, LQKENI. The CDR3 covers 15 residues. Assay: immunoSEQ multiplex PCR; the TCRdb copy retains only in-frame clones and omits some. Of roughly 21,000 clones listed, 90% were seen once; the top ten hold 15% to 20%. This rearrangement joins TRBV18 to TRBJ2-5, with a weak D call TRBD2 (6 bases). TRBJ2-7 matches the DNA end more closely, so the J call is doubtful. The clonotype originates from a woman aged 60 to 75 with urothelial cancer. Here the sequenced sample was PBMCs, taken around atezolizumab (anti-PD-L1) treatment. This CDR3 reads CASSQARDASYEQYF. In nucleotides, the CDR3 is TGTGCCAGCTCACAGGCGCGGGACGCCTCCTACGAGCAGTACTTC.